The TCR beta chain described here comes from a study of T cells in Graves' hyperthyroidism and ophthalmopathy. For the study at large: Sampling of peripheral blood happened at initial diagnosis, prior to any treatment.

This clonotype was detected only a few times. The CDR3 extends over 11 amino acids. The germline CDR1 and CDR2 sequences are SNHLY and FYNNEI. Deletions cut 4 bases from V and 5 bases from J, with 6 bases between. Researchers amplified the TCR beta CDR3 regions from RNA transcripts. The HTBI primer set was used in a first-round RT-PCR of the TCR CDR3. A single record per CDR3 protein comes from TCRdb applying MiXCR to the multiplex PCR reads. In the table there are nearly 600,000 distinct CDR3 sequences, 14% of which are singletons. This clonotype was sampled from a woman between 18 and 29 years old with Graves' ophthalmopathy. V usage is TRBV2 and J usage is TRBJ2-7; no clear D gene. Sequencing was performed on blood. The CDR3 reads CASSVVNEQYF. CDR3 nucleotide sequence: TGTGCCAGCAGTGTCGTGAACGAGCAGTACTTC.